These 3 T cell receptor beta chains were sequenced from one sample in a study of early stage breast cancer tumors. Clones were read by immunoSEQ multiplex PCR, and TCRdb kept only the in-frame ones, dropping some. The data contain fewer than 70,000 clones, 60% to 85% of them seen just once; the ten biggest clones take up 3% to 3.5%. Sequencing was carried out using blood. These TCRs come from a person aged 30 to 40 with breast cancer.

The chain uses TRBV11-2 and TRBJ2-5; unclear D gene. Germline V gene data show CDR1 as SGHAT and CDR2 as FQNNGV. The CDR3 loop spans 14 amino acids. V shed 5 bases and J shed 2 bases, with 12 bases lying between them. The CDR3 sequence is CASSLSPLQETQYF. The CDR3 bases are TGTGCCAGCAGCCTCAGCCCTCTTCAAGAGACCCAGTACTTC.

The genes are TRBV7-2 and TRBJ2-3; D gene uncertain. Trimming removed 4 bases at V and 2 bases at J, with 7 bases between. From germline, CDR1 is SGHTA and CDR2 FQGNSA. This CDR3 comprises 13 residues. In DNA, the CDR3 is TGTGCCAGCAGCTCCGAGCACACAGATACGCAGTATTTT. Amino acid sequence: CASSSEHTDTQYF.

The chain couples TRBV7-9 to TRBJ2-2, with D uncertain. The CDR3 sequence is 14 residues long. With 3 bases removed from V and 4 bases from J, the gap between germline ends came to 9 bases. Germline CDR1 is SEHNR and CDR2 is FQNEAQ (reference sequence). The CDR3 sequence is CASSFLSITGELFF. The DNA of the CDR3 is TGTGCCAGCAGCTTTCTTTCAATCACCGGGGAGCTGTTTTTT.